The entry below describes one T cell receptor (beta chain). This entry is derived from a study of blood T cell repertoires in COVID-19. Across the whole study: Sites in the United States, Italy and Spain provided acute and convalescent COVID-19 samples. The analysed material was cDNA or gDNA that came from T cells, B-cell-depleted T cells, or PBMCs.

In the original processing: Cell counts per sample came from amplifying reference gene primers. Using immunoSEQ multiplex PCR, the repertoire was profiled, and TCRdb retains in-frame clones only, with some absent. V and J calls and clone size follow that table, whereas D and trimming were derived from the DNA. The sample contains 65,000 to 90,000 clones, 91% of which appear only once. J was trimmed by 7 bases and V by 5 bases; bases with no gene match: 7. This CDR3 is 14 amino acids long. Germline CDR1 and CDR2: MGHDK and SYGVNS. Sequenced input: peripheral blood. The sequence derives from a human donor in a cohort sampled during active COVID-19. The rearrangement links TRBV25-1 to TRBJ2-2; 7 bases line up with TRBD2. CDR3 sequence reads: CASSKKGGHGELFF. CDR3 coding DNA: TGTGCCAGCAGTAAAAAGGGAGGGCACGGGGAGCTGTTTTTT.